These T cell receptor beta chains were read from a single sample in a study of blood T cell repertoires in COVID-19. Measured with immunoSEQ multiplex PCR; TCRdb has only the in-frame clones, and not every one. The sample has 210,000 or so clones; approximately 90% are singletons. The sample consisted of peripheral blood. Receptor source: a man in his fifties with acute or convalescent COVID-19. CDR3s include the opening cysteine and the closing phenylalanine or tryptophan. The order of the fields is D gene, V gene, J gene, CDR3 protein, CDR3 DNA. D genes are given only for firm matches.

-,TRBV24-1,TRBJ2-7,CATSGRLDYEQYF,TGTGCCACCAGTGGTAGATTAGACTACGAGCAGTACTTC
-,TRBV2,TRBJ2-7,CASRPPGQAYEQYF,TGTGCCAGCAGGCCCCCGGGACAAGCCTACGAGCAGTACTTC
-,TRBV5-6,TRBJ2-3,CASSLNPSLTDTQYF,TGTGCCAGCAGCTTGAATCCCTCCCTCACAGATACGCAGTATTTT
TRBD1,TRBV6-6,TRBJ2-2,CASTPGGAGTGELFF,TGTGCCAGCACCCCAGGGGGCGCGGGCACCGGGGAGCTGTTTTTT
TRBD1,TRBV27,TRBJ1-1,CASAYLSGTGRKRTEAFF,TGTGCCAGCGCGTACCTCTCCGGGACAGGGAGGAAGCGCACTGAAGCTTTCTTT
TRBD1,TRBV25-1,TRBJ1-2,CARRDRGPPNYGYTF,TGTGCCAGGCGGGACAGGGGACCCCCTAACTATGGCTACACCTTC
TRBD2,TRBV10-3,TRBJ2-5,CAISDAAGGKETQYF,TGTGCCATCAGTGATGCGGCGGGGGGAAAGGAGACCCAGTACTTC
-,TRBV19,TRBJ2-2,CASSRFYRGWELFF,TGTGCCAGTAGCCGATTTTACCGGGGGTGGGAGCTGTTTTTT
-,TRBV2,TRBJ2-5,CASSEGGTQYF,TGTGCCAGCAGTGAGGGGGGGACCCAGTACTTC
TRBD1,TRBV6-5,TRBJ1-1,CASSQGGNTEAFF,TGTGCCAGCAGTCAGGGGGGGAACACTGAAGCTTTCTTT
-,TRBV7-3,TRBJ1-3,CASIPGVPPNTIYF,TGTGCCAGCATCCCCGGGGTGCCCCCGAACACCATATATTTT
TRBD2,TRBV6-1,TRBJ2-5,CASSAYSGGPEETQYF,TGTGCCAGCAGTGCCTATAGCGGGGGGCCGGAAGAGACCCAGTACTTC
TRBD1,TRBV11-2,TRBJ2-4,CASSKGGPKNIQYF,TGTGCCAGCAGCAAAGGGGGCCCCAAAAACATTCAGTACTTC
-,TRBV27,TRBJ1-2,CASSVGSGRGYTF,TGTGCCAGCAGCGTAGGATCCGGGAGAGGCTACACCTTC
TRBD2,TRBV19,TRBJ2-5,CASSPLLSGVGRKTQYF,TGTGCCAGTAGTCCCCTACTAAGCGGGGTGGGGCGAAAGACCCAGTACTTC
TRBD2,TRBV6-6,TRBJ2-1,CASSQLAGAYNEQFF,TGTGCCAGCAGTCAACTAGCGGGGGCCTACAATGAGCAGTTCTTC